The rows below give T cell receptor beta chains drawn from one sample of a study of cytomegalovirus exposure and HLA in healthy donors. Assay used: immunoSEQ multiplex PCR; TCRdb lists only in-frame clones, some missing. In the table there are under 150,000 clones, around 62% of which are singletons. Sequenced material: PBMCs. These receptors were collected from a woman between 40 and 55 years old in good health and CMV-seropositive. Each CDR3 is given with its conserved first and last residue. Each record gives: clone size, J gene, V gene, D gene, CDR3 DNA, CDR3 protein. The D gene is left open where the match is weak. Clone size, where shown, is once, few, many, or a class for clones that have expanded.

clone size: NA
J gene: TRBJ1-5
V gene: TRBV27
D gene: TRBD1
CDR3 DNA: TGTGCCAGCAGTCCAACGGGGGGACAGGGATTTACTAGCAATCAGCCCCAGCATTTT
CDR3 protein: CASSPTGGQGFTSNQPQHF

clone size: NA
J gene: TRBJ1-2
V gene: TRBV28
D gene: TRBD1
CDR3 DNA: TGTGCCAGCAGAGAGCAGGGGGCAGCCCGTGGCTACACCTTC
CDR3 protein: CASREQGAARGYTF

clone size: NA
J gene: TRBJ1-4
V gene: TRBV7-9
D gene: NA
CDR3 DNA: TGTGCCAGCACCACCGAGCGGGGTTTAACTAATGAAAAACTGTTTTTT
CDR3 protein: CASTTERGLTNEKLFF

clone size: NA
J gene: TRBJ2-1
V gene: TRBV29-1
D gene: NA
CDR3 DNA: TGCAGCGTTCTAGCGTCCTACAATGAGCAGTTCTTC
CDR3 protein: CSVLASYNEQFF

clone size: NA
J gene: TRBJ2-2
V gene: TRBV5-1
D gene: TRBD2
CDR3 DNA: TGCGCCAGCAGCTTGGCGGGGACTAGGAACACCGGGGAGCTGTTTTTT
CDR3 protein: CASSLAGTRNTGELFF

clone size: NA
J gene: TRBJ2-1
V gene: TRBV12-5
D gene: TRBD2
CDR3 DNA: TGTGCTAGTGGTTGGATCCTAGCGGGGTTTAATAATGAGCAGTTCTTC
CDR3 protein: CASGWILAGFNNEQFF

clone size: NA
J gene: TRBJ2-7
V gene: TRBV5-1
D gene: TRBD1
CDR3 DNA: TGCGCCAGCAGGTTTGGGGTCGACAGGGGGGTTCCCTACGAGCAGTACTTC
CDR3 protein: CASRFGVDRGVPYEQYF

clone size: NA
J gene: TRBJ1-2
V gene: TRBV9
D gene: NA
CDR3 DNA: TGTGCCAGCAGCGTAGCACCCGCATCCACAGGGAACTATGGCTACACCTTC
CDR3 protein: CASSVAPASTGNYGYTF

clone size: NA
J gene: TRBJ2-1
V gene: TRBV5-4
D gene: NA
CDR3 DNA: TGTGCCAGCAGCTTGTGGCAGAACAATGAGCAGTTCTTC
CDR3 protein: CASSLWQNNEQFF

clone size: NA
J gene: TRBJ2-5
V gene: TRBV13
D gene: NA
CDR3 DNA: TGTGCCAGCAGCGAGGAAGTAGCTAGGGAGACCCAGTACTTC
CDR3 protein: CASSEEVARETQYF

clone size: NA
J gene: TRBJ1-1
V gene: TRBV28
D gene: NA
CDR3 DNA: TGTGCCAGCAGTTTAAGGAGTCCTGCTATGAACACTGAAGCTTTCTTT
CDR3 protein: CASSLRSPAMNTEAFF

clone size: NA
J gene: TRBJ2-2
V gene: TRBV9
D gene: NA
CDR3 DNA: TGTGCCAGCAGCGTAGGAGAATGGACCGGGGAGCTGTTTTTT
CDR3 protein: CASSVGEWTGELFF

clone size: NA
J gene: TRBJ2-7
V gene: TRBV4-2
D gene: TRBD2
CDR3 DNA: TGTGCCAGCAGCTTCGCTAGCGGGAGTTCTTACGAGCAGTACTTC
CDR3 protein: CASSFASGSSYEQYF

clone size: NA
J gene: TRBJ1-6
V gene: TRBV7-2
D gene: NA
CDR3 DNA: TGTGCCAGCAGCGCAGGGATTCGTTCACCCCTCCACTTT
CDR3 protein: CASSAGIRSPLHF

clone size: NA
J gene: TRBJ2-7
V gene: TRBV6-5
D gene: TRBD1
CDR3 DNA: TGTGCCAGCAGTTATACTCGGACAGGGGACGAGCAGTACTTC
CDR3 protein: CASSYTRTGDEQYF

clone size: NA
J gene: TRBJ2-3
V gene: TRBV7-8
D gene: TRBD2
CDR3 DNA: TGTGCCAGCAGCTTAGGGGGAGGGGCAGATACGCAGTATTTT
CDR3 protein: CASSLGGGADTQYF

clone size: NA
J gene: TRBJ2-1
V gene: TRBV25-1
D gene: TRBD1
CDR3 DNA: TGTGCCACTCAAGGGACAGGGTACGATGAGCAGTTCTTC
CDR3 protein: CATQGTGYDEQFF

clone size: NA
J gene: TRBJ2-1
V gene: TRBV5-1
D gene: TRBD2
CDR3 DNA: TGCGCCAGCAGCTCGACCGGGACTAGCGGATACAATGAGCAGTTCTTC
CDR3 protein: CASSSTGTSGYNEQFF

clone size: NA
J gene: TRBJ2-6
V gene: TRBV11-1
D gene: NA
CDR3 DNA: TGTGCCAGCAGCTTATACCGGGACACGGCTGGGGCCAACGTCCTGACTTTC
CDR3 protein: CASSLYRDTAGANVLTF

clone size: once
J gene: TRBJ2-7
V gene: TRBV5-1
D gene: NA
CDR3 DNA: TGCGCCAGCAGCACCGTTGGGGGCGTAGCCTACGAGCAGTACTTC
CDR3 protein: CASSTVGGVAYEQYF

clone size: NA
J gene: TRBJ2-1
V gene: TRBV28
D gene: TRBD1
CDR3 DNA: TGTGCCAGCAGTTGGGACAGGGGCACCCATGAGCAGTTCTTC
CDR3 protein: CASSWDRGTHEQFF

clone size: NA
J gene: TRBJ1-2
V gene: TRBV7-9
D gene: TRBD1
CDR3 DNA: TGTGCCAGCACCCGGGACAGCCACCCGGGGGGCTACACCTTC
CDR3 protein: CASTRDSHPGGYTF

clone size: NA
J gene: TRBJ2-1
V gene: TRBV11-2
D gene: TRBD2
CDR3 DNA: TGTGCCAGCAGCCGTAGCGGGACCTACAATGAGCAGTTCTTC
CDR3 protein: CASSRSGTYNEQFF

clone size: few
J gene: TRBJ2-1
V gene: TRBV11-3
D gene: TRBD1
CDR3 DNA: TGTGCCAGCAGCCCCCACAGGGGGCAGCCCTACAATGAGCAGTTCTTC
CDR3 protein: CASSPHRGQPYNEQFF

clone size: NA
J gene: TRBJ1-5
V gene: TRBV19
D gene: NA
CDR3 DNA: TGTGCCAGTACCCCAGGGAGGCAGCCCCAGCATTTT
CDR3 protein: CASTPGRQPQHF

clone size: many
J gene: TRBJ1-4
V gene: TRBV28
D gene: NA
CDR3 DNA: TGTGCCAGCAGTTTACTCGTGGCAGAAACTAATGAAAAACTGTTTTTT
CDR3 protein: CASSLLVAETNEKLFF

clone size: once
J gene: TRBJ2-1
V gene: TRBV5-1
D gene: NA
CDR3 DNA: TGCGCCAGCAGCCCAGAGGGTATTACCACCTACAATGAGCAGTTCTTC
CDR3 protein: CASSPEGITTYNEQFF

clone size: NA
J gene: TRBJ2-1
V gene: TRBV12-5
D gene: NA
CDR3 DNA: TGTGCTAGTGGTTTGGTAAGAGGGAGAAGGACCGATGAGCAGTTCTTC
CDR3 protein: CASGLVRGRRTDEQFF

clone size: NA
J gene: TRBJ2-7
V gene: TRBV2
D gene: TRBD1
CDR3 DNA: TGTGCCAGCAGCCTAAGGACAGGGTCCCACGAGCAGTACTTC
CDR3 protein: CASSLRTGSHEQYF

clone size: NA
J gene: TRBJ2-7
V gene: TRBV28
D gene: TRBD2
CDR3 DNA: TGTGCCAGCAGTCTCTCGACTAGCGGGAGGTCAGACGAGCAGTACTTC
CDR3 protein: CASSLSTSGRSDEQYF

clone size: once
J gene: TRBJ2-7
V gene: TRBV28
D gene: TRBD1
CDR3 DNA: TGTGCCAGCAGCCCCGGGACAGGCCCCTACGAGCAGTACTTC
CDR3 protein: CASSPGTGPYEQYF

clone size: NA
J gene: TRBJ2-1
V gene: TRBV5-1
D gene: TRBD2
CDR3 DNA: TGCGCCAGCAGCGGACTAGCGGGAGAACGCTTCTTC
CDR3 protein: CASSGLAGERFF

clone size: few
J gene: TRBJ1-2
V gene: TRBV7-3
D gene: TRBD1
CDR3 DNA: TGTGCCAGCAGCCAGGGACAGGGGGCGGTCGGCTACACCTTC
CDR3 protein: CASSQGQGAVGYTF

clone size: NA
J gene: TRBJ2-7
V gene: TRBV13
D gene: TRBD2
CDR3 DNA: TGTGCCAGCCAACGCTCTAGGGAGGGTCACTACGAGCAGTACTTC
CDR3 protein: CASQRSREGHYEQYF

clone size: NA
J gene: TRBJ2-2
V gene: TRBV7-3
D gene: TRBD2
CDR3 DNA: TGTGCCAGCAGCTCCCAAGAAAGCGGGAGGGCCTCGATCGGGGAGCTGTTTTTT
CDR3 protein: CASSSQESGRASIGELFF

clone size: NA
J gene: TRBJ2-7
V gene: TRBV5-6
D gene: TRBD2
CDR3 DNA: TGTGCCAGCAGCTCATTCTCGGGAGGGGGTTCCTACGAGCAGTACTTC
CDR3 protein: CASSSFSGGGSYEQYF

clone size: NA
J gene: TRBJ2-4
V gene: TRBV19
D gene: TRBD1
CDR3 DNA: TGTGCCAGTAGTATCGAAAAGACAGGGGTTGAAAACATTCAGTACTTC
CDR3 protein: CASSIEKTGVENIQYF

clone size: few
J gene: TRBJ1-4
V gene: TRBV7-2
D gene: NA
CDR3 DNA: TGTGCCAGCAGCCGGAGGGGCTATGAAAAACTGTTTTTT
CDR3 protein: CASSRRGYEKLFF

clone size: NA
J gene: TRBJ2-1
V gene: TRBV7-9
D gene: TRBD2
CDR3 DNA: TGTGCCAGCAGGAGGGGACTAGAAGGCGATGAGCAGTTCTTC
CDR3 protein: CASRRGLEGDEQFF

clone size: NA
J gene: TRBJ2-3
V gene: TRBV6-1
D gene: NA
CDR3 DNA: TGTGCCAGCAGTGAAGGTCACTACACAGATACGCAGTATTTT
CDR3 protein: CASSEGHYTDTQYF

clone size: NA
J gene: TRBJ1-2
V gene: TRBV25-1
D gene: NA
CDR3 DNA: TGTGCCAGCAGTGATTGGCAGGGGAGCTATGGCTACACCTTC
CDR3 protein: CASSDWQGSYGYTF

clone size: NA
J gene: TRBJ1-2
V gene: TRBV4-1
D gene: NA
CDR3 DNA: TGCGCCAGCAGCCGCCTTACAGGGAGTAGTTTTGCAGGAGGCTACACCTTC
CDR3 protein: CASSRLTGSSFAGGYTF

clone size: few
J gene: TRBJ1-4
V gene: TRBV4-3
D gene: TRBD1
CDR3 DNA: TGCGCCAGCAGCCAAGCCTTACAGGGGACTAATGAAAAACTGTTTTTT
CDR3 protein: CASSQALQGTNEKLFF

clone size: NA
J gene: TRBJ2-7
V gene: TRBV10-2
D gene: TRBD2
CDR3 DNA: TGCGCCAGCAGCGGGGGGAGTAGCGGGGCCTACGAGCAGTACTTC
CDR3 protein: CASSGGSSGAYEQYF

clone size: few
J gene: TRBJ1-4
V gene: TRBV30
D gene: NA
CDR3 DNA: TGTGCCTGGTTCTGCGGGGTAGCTAATGAAAAACTGTTTTTT
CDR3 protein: CAWFCGVANEKLFF

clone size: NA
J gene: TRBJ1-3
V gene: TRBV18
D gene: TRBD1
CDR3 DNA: TGTGCCAGCTCACCATCGGCAGGGGGAGGAAACACCATATATTTT
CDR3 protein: CASSPSAGGGNTIYF

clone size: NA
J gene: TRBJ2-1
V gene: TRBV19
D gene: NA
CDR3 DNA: TGTGCCAGTACCATTGGACTCGGCGGTGAGCAGTTCTTC
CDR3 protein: CASTIGLGGEQFF